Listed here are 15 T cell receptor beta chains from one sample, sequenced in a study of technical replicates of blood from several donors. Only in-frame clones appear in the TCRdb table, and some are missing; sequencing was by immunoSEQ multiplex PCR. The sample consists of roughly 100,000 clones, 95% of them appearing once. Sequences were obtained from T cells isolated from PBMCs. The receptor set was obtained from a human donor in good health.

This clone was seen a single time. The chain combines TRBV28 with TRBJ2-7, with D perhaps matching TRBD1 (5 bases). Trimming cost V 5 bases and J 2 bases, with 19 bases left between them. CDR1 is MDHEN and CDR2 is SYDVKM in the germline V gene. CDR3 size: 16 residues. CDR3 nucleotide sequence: TGTGCCAGCAGTATAGGGATGACAGATATAACCTACGAGCAGTACTTC. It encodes CASSIGMTDITYEQYF. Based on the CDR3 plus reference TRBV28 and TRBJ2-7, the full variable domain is DVKVTQSSRYLVKRTGEKVFLECVQDMDHENMFWYRQDPGLGLRLIYFSYDVKMKEKGDIPEGYSVSREKKERFSLILESASTNQTSMYLCASSIGMTDITYEQYFGPGTRLTVT.

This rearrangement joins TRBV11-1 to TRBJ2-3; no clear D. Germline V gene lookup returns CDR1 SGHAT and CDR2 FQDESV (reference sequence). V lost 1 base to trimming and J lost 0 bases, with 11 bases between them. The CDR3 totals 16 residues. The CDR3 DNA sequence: TGTGCCAGCAGCTTAGGCAAGCGCGCAAGCACAGATACGCAGTATTTT. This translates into CASSLGKRASTDTQYF.

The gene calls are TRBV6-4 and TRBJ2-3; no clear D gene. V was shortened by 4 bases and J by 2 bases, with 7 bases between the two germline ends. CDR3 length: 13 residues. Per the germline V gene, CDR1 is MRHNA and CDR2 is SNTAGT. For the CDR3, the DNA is TGTGCCAGCAGTGCCGGTCTCACAGATACGCAGTATTTT. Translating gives CASSAGLTDTQYF.

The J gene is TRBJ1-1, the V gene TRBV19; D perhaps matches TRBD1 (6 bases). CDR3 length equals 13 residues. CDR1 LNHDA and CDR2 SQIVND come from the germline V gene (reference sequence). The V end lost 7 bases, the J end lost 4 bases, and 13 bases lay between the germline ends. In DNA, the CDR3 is TGTGCCAGTAAATACCAGGGGACCACTGAAGCTTTCTTT. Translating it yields CASKYQGTTEAFF.

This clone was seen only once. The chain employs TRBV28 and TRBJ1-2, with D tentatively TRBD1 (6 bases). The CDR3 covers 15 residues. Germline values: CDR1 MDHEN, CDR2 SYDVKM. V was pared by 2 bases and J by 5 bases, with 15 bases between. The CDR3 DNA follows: TGTGCCAGCAGTTTAACATATAACAGGGAGTATGGCTACACCTTC. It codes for CASSLTYNREYGYTF.

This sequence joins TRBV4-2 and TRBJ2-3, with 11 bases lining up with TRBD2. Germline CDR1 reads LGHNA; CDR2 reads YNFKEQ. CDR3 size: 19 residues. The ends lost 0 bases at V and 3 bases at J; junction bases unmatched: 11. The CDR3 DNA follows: TGTGCCAGCAGCCAAGATCCCCTAGCGGGAGGTGGATCAACAGATACGCAGTATTTT. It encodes CASSQDPLAGGGSTDTQYF.

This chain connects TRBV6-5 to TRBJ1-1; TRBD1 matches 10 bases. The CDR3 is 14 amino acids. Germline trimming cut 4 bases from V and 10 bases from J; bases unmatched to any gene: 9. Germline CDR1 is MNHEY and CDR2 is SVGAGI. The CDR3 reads CASSSGQGYHSAFF. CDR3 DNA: TGTGCCAGCAGTTCGGGACAGGGGTATCATTCAGCTTTCTTT.

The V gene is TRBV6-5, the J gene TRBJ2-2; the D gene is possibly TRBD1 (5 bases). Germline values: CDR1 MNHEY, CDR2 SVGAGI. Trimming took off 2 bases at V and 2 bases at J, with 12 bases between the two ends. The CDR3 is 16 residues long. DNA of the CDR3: TGTGCCAGCAGTTACACACGGACACTAAACACCGGGGAGCTGTTTTTT. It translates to CASSYTRTLNTGELFF.

The CDR3 loop reads CASSLNPGQGGIPSTDTQYF. CDR3 DNA sequence: TGTGCCAGCAGTTTAAATCCCGGACAGGGTGGTATACCTAGCACAGATACGCAGTATTTT. This chain uses TRBV28 with TRBJ2-3; 8 positions agree with TRBD1. CDR1 MDHEN and CDR2 SYDVKM come from the germline V gene. CDR3 length: 20 amino acids. The trim removed 2 bases at V and 0 bases at J, leaving 16 bases unmatched. Drawing the rest from reference TRBV28 and TRBJ2-3, the complete variable domain is DVKVTQSSRYLVKRTGEKVFLECVQDMDHENMFWYRQDPGLGLRLIYFSYDVKMKEKGDIPEGYSVSREKKERFSLILESASTNQTSMYLCASSLNPGQGGIPSTDTQYFGPGTRLTVL.

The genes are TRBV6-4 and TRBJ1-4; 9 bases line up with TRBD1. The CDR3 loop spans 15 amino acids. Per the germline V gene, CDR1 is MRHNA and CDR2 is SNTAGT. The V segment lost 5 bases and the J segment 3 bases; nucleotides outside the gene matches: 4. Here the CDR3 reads CASSRDRGANEKLFF. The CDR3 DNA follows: TGTGCCAGCAGTAGAGACAGGGGGGCTAATGAAAAACTGTTTTTT.

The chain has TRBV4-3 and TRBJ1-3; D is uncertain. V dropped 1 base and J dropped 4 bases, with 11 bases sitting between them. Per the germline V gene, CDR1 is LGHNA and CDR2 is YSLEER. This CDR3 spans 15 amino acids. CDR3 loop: CASSQGWQWGNTIYF. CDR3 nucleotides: TGCGCCAGCAGCCAAGGTTGGCAATGGGGAAACACCATATATTTT.

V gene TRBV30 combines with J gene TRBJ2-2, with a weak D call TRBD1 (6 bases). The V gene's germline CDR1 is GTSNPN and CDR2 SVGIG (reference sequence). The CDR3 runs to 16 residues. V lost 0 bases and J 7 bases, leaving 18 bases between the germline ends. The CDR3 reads CAWSVLQGFPNGELFF. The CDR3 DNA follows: TGTGCCTGGAGTGTCCTTCAGGGGTTTCCCAACGGGGAGCTGTTTTTT.

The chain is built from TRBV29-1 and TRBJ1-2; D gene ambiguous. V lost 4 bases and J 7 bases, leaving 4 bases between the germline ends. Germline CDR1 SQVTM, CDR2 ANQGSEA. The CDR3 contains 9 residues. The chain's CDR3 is CSVVSGYTF. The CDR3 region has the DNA TGCAGCGTTGTATCTGGCTACACCTTC.

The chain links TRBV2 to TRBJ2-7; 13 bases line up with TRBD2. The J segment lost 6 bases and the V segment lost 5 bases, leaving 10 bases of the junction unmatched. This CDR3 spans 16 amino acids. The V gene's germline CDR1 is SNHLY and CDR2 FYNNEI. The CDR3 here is CASSTSLTSGRVEQYF. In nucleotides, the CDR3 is TGTGCCAGCAGTACGTCACTCACTAGCGGGAGGGTCGAGCAGTACTTC. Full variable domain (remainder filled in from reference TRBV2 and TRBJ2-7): EPEVTQTPSHQVTQMGQEVILRCVPISNHLYFYWYRQILGQKVEFLVSFYNNEISEKSEIFDDQFSVERPDGSNFTLKIRSTKLEDSAMYFCASSTSLTSGRVEQYFGPGTRLTVT.

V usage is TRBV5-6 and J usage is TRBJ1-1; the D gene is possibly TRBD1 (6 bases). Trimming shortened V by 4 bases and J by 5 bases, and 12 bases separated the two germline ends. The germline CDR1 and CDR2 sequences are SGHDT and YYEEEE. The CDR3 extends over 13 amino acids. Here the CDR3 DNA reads TGTGCCAGCAGCCCTTTAAGGGGGACTGAAGCTTTCTTT. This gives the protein CASSPLRGTEAFF.